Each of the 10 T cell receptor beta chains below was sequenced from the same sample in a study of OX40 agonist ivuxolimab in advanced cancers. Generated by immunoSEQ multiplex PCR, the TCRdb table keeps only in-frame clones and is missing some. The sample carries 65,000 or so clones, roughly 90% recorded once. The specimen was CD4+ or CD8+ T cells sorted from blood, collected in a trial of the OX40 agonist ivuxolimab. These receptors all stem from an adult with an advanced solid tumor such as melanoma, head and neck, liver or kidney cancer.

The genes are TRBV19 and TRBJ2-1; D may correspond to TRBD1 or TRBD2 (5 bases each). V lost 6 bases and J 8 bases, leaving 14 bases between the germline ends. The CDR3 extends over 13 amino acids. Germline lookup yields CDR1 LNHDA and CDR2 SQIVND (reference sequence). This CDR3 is CASSPGPEDEQFF. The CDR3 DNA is TGTGCCAGTAGCCCGGGGCCGGAGGATGAGCAGTTCTTC.

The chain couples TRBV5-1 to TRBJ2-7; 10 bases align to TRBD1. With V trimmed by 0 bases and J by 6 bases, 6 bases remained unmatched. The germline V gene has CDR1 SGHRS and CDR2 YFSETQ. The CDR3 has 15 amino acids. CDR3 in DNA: TGCGCCAGCAGCTTGGGGACAGGGGGATCTTCCGAGCAGTACTTC. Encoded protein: CASSLGTGGSSEQYF. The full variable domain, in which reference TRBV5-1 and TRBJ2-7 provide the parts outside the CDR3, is KAGVTQTPRYLIKTRGQQVTLSCSPISGHRSVSWYQQTPGQGLQFLFEYFSETQRNKGNFPGRFSGRQFSNSRSEMNVSTLELGDSALYLCASSLGTGGSSEQYFGPGTRLTVT.

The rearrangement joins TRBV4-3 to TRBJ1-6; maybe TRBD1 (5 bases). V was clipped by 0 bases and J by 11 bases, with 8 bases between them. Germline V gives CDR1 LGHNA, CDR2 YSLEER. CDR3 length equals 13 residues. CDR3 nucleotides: TGCGCCAGCAGCCAAGACAGGGAAACACCCCTCCACTTT. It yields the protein CASSQDRETPLHF.

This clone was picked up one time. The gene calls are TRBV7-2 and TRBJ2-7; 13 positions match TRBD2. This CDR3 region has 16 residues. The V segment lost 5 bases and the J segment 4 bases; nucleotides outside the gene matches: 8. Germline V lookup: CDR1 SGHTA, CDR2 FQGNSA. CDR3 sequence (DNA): TGTGCCAGCAGCGCGAGACTAGCGGGGGGACTATACGAGCAGTACTTC. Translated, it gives CASSARLAGGLYEQYF. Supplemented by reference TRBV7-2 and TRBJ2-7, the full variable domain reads GAGVSQSPSNKVTEKGKDVELRCDPISGHTALYWYRQSLGQGLEFLIYFQGNSAPDKSGLPSDRFSAERTGGSVSTLTIQRTQQEDSAVYLCASSARLAGGLYEQYFGPGTRLTVT.

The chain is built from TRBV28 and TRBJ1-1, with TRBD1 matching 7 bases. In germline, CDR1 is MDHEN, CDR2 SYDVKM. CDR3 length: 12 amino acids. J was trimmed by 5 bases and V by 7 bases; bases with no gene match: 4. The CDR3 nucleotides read TGTGCCAGCATTACAGGGGCAACTGAAGCTTTCTTT. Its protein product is CASITGATEAFF.

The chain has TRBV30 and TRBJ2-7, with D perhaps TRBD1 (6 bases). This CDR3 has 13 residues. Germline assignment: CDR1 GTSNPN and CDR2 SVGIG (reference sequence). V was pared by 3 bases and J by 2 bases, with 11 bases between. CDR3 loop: CAWSEQGPYEQYF. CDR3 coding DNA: TGTGCCTGGAGCGAACAGGGCCCCTACGAGCAGTACTTC.

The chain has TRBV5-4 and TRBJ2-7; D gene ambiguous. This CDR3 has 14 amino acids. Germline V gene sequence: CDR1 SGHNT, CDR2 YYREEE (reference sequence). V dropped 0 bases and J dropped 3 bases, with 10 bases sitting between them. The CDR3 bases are TGTGCCAGCAGCTTGGAGGCAGATAACTACGAGCAGTACTTC. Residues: CASSLEADNYEQYF.

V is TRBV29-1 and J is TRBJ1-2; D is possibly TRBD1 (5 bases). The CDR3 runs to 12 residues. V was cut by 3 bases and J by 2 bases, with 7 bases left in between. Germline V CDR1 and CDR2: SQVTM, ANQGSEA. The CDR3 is CSVDRGNYGYTF. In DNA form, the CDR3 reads TGCAGCGTTGATCGGGGGAACTATGGCTACACCTTC.

CDR3 DNA: TGTGCCAGTAGTATAGTCGGGCCAGGGATAGGAACTATGGAGTCACCCCTCCACTTT. This gives the protein CASSIVGPGIGTMESPLHF. The V call is TRBV19, the J call TRBJ1-6; a weak D match, TRBD1 (5 bases). Looked up from germline, CDR1 is LNHDA and CDR2 is SQIVND (reference sequence). The CDR3 has 19 amino acids. V was clipped by 1 base and J by 10 bases, with 26 bases between them. Full variable domain (missing parts from reference TRBV19 and TRBJ1-6): DGGITQSPKYLFRKEGQNVTLSCEQNLNHDAMYWYRQDPGQGLRLIYYSQIVNDFQKGDIAEGYSVSREKKESFPLTVTSAQKNPTAFYLCASSIVGPGIGTMESPLHFGNGTRLTVT.

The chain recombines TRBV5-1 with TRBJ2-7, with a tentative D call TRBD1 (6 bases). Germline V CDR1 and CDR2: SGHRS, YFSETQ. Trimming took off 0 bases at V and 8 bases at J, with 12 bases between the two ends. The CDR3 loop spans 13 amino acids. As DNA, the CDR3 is TGCGCCAGCAGCTTGGAAACAGGGAATAAGCAGTACTTC. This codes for CASSLETGNKQYF.